The rows below give T cell receptor beta chains drawn from one sample of a study of cytomegalovirus exposure and HLA in healthy donors. The table came from immunoSEQ multiplex PCR; TCRdb's copy has only in-frame clones and leaves some out. The table lists around 250,000 clones, about 90% of them singletons. Sequencing was performed on PBMCs. The origin of the receptors is a woman aged 25 to 45 in good health and CMV-seronegative. Each CDR3 is given with its conserved first and last residue. The D gene is left open where the match is weak. The size entry is marked missing in some rows and otherwise reads once, few, many or a size class.

D gene	clone size	V gene	J gene	CDR3 DNA	CDR3 protein
NA	NA	TRBV19	TRBJ1-4	TGTGCCAGTAGACAGGAAGCAACTAATGAAAAACTGTTTTTT	CASRQEATNEKLFF
NA	few	TRBV5-6	TRBJ2-2	TGTGCCAGCAGCCCATCGTGGGGCTCAACGAACACCGGGGAGCTGTTTTTT	CASSPSWGSTNTGELFF
NA	NA	TRBV4-1	TRBJ2-7	TGCGCCAGCAGAAGGCTCCATGGAACAGCGAGCTCCTACGAGCAGTACTTC	CASRRLHGTASSYEQYF
NA	NA	TRBV30	TRBJ2-1	TGTGCCTGGAAGGGTCCCCCCCCTAATGAGCAGTTCTTC	CAWKGPPPNEQFF
TRBD1	NA	TRBV6-6	TRBJ1-2	TGTGCCAGCAGTTTCGGACAGGGCCCGGGCTACACCTTC	CASSFGQGPGYTF
NA	NA	TRBV7-6	TRBJ1-1	TGTGCCAGCAGTTCAAGGGGGGGAAGGACTGAAGCTTTCTTT	CASSSRGGRTEAFF
NA	NA	TRBV28	TRBJ2-7	TGTGCCAGCAGTCCCTTGGGCTACGAGCAGTACTTC	CASSPLGYEQYF
NA	NA	TRBV28	TRBJ1-1	TGTGCCAGCACTTTGGCGGGGACTGAAGCTTTCTTT	CASTLAGTEAFF
NA	few	TRBV9	TRBJ1-2	TGTGCCAGCAGCCCCGGGTATGACGGCTACACCTTC	CASSPGYDGYTF
TRBD1	NA	TRBV5-6	TRBJ1-1	TGTGCCAGCAGCTCAGGACAGGGGGCGCGGAACACTGAAGCTTTCTTT	CASSSGQGARNTEAFF
NA	NA	TRBV13	TRBJ1-1	TGTGCCAGCGGAGGGCAAGACATGAACACTGAAGCTTTCTTT	CASGGQDMNTEAFF
TRBD2	few	TRBV30	TRBJ2-1	TGTGCCTGGACCCTCGTTACCGGGACTAGCGGTTACAATGAGCAGTTCTTC	CAWTLVTGTSGYNEQFF
TRBD1	NA	TRBV7-9	TRBJ2-5	TGTGCCAGCAGCTCTCGGGACAGAGTCCGGGAGACCCAGTACTTC	CASSSRDRVRETQYF
NA	NA	TRBV12-5	TRBJ2-2	TGTGCTAGTGGTCCTCAGGGGTCCGGGGAGCTGTTTTTT	CASGPQGSGELFF